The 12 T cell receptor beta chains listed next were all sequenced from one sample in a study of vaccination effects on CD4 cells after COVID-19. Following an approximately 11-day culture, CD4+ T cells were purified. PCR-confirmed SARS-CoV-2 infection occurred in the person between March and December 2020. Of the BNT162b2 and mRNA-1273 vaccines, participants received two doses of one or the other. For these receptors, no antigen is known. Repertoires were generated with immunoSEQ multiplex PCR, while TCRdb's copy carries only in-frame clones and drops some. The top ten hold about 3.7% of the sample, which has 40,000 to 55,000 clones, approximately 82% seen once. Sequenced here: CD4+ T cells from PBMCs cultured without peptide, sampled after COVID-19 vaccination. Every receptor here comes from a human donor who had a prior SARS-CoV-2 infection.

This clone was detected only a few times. CDR3 region: CASSTGTGTNEQYF. The CDR3 nucleotides read TGTGCCAGCAGCACCGGGACAGGGACGAACGAGCAGTACTTC. This rearrangement joins TRBV5-4 to TRBJ2-7; 9 positions match TRBD1. Germline CDR1 and CDR2: SGHNT and YYREEE (reference sequence). The CDR3 is made up of 14 amino acids. V lost 4 bases to trimming and J lost 5 bases; unmatched junction nucleotides: 7.

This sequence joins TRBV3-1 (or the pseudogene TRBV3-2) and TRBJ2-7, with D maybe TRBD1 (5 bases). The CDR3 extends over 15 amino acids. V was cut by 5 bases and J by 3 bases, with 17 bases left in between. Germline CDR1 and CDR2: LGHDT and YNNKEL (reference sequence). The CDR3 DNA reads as TGTGCCAGCAGCTTGGCCTCAGGGCGAAGCTACGAGCAGTACTTC. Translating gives CASSLASGRSYEQYF.

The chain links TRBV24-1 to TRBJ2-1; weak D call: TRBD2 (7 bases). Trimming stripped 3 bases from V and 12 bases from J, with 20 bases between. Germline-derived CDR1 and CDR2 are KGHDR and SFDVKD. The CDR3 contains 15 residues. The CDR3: CATSDPGGRRSGQFF. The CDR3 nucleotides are TGTGCCACCAGTGATCCCGGGGGGCGGCGGTCTGGGCAGTTCTTC.

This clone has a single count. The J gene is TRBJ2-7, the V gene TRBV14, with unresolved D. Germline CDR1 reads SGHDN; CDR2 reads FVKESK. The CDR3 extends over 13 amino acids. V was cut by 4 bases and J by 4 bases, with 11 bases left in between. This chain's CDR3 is CASSRGGRYEQYF. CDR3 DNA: TGTGCCAGCAGCCGGGGTGGCCGTTACGAGCAGTACTTC.

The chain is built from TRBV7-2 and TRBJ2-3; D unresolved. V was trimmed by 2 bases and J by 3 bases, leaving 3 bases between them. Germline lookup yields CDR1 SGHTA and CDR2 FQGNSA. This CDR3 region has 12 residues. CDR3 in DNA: TGTGCCAGCAGCTTAATGACAGATACGCAGTATTTT. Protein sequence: CASSLMTDTQYF.

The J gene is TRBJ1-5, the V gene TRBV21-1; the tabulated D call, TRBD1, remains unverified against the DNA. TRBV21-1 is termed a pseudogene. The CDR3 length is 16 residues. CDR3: CASSARVEESNQPQHF. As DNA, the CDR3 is TGTGCCAGCAGCGCCAGGGTAGAAGAAAGCAATCAGCCCCAGCATTTT.

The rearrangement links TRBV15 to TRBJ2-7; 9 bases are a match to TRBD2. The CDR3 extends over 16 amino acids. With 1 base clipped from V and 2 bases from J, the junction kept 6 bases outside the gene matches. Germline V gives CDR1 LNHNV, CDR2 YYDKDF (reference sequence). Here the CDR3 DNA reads TGTGCCACCAGCAGAGGGGGCGGGAGGGCCACCTACGAGCAGTACTTC. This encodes CATSRGGGRATYEQYF. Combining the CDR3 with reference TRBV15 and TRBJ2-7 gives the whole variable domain DAMVIQNPRYQVTQFGKPVTLSCSQTLNHNVMYWYQQKSSQAPKLLFHYYDKDFNNEADTPDNFQSRRPNTSFCFLDIRSPGLGDTAMYLCATSRGGGRATYEQYFGPGTRLTVT.

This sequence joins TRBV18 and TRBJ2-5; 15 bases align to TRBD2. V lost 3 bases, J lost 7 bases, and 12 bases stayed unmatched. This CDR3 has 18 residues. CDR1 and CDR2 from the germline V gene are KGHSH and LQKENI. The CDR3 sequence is CASSPMGTGLAGGATQYF. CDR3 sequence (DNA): TGTGCCAGCTCACCTATGGGGACGGGACTAGCGGGAGGCGCGACCCAGTACTTC. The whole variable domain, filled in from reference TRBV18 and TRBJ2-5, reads NAGVMQNPRHLVRRRGQEARLRCSPMKGHSHVYWYRQLPEEGLKFMVYLQKENIIDESGMPKERFSAEFPKEGPSILRIQQVVRGDSAAYFCASSPMGTGLAGGATQYFGPGTRLLVL.

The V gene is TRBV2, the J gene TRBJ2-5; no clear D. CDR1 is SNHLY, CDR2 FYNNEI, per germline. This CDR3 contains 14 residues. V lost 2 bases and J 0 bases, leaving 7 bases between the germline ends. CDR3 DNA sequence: TGTGCCAGCAGTGAATCCCAGTACCAAGAGACCCAGTACTTC. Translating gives CASSESQYQETQYF.

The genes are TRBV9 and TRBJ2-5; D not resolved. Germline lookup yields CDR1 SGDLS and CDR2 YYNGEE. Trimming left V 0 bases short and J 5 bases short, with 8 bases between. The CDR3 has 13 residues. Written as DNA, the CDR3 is TGTGCCAGCAGCGTAGGTGTGATCGAGACCCAGTACTTC. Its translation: CASSVGVIETQYF.

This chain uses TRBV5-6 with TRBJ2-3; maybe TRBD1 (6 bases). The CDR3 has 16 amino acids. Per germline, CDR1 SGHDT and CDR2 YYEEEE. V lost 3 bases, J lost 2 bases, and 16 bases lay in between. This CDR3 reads CASSSLRTVFTDTQYF. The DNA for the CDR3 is TGTGCCAGCAGCTCGCTAAGGACAGTATTCACAGATACGCAGTATTTT.

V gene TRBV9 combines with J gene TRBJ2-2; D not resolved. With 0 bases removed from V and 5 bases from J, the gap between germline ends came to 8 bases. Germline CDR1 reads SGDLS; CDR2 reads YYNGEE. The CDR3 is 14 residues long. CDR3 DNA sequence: TGTGCCAGCAGCGTAGGGCTAGTTACCGGGGAGCTGTTTTTT. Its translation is CASSVGLVTGELFF.